Below, 14 T cell receptor beta chains from the same sample are listed, as sequenced in a study of early T cells in non-severe SARS-CoV-2 infection. MiXCR, applied by TCRdb to the 5' RACE reads, yields one record per CDR3 protein. The data hold about 27,000 distinct CDR3 sequences, with about 2.9% observed a single time. The sequenced sample was whole blood. The receptors shown here come from an adult who was a healthcare worker with PCR-confirmed SARS-CoV-2 infection or an uninfected control (not recorded which).

To note about this clonotype: Just one base apart from a much larger clone, this may be a read error. This chain joins TRBV6-2 or TRBV6-3 and TRBJ2-3; D is uncertain. CDR1 MNHEY and CDR2 SVGEGT come from the germline V gene. The CDR3 loop spans 16 amino acids. V was cut by 4 bases and J by 2 bases, with 16 bases left in between. Written as DNA, the CDR3 is TGTGCCAGCAGTTGCGCGGCAGGATCCAACACAGATACGCAGTATTTT. Translated: CASSCAAGSNTDTQYF.

The table lists this clonotype with many counts. In DNA, the CDR3 is TGTGCCAGCAGTCCTATCGGGAGGGTCTACGAGCAGTACGTC. Amino acids: CASSPIGRVYEQYV. V is TRBV27 and J is TRBJ2-7, with TRBD2 identical over 8 bases. CDR1 is MNHEY and CDR2 is SMNVEV in the germline V gene (reference sequence). V trimming: 5 bases; J trimming: 3 bases; junction bases outside the gene matches: 6. There are 14 residues in the CDR3.

This clonotype has a handful of counts. This chain uses TRBV20-1 with TRBJ2-1, with D possibly matching TRBD2 (6 bases). The germline V and J ends were trimmed by 4 bases and 5 bases, with 15 bases remaining between them. The CDR3 loop spans 14 amino acids. Germline CDR1 and CDR2: DFQATT and SNEGSKA (reference sequence). CDR3 in DNA: TGCAGTGCTACCCAGTCGCGGGGAAACAATGAGCAGTTCTTC. It yields the protein CSATQSRGNNEQFF.

This clonotype has a count of ten or more. This chain links TRBV6-2 or TRBV6-3 with TRBJ2-7; D call uncertain. There are 13 residues in the CDR3. V lost 2 bases and J lost 5, with 10 bases in between. Per germline, CDR1 MNHEY and CDR2 SVGEGT. For the CDR3, the DNA is TGTGCCAGCAGTTACGCTGGCCCTAACGAGCAGTACGTC. This sequence encodes CASSYAGPNEQYV.

This clonotype is medium-sized. V gene TRBV24-1 combines with J gene TRBJ2-2; 10 bases agree with TRBD1. J was trimmed by 5 bases and V by 7 bases; bases with no gene match: 6. This CDR3 region has 15 residues. The germline gives CDR1 KGHDR, CDR2 SFDVKD. The CDR3 is CATRTGTGETGELFF. In DNA form, the CDR3 reads TGTGCCACCAGGACCGGGACAGGGGAAACCGGGGAGCTGTTTTTT.

This clonotype was counted many times. For the CDR3, the DNA is TGTGCCAGCTCACAGGGACAGGGGAAAAAGGAGACCCAGTACTTC. It specifies CASSQGQGKKETQYF. The V gene is TRBV18, the J gene TRBJ2-5, with TRBD1 identical over 10 bases. This CDR3 contains 15 residues. V shed 4 bases and J 5 bases; nucleotides not matched to a gene: 7. Germline V CDR1 and CDR2: KGHSH, LQKENI.

By sample share, this clonotype is medium-sized. The chain links TRBV29-1 to TRBJ2-1; the D gene is possibly TRBD2 (6 bases). V dropped 8 bases and J dropped 10 bases, with 15 bases sitting between them. CDR1 SQVTM and CDR2 ANQGSEA come from the germline V gene. The CDR3 length is 11 residues. This chain's CDR3 is CSFALAGEQFF. CDR3 nucleotides: TGCAGCTTTGCACTCGCGGGGGAGCAGTTCTTC.

This clonotype was recorded at least ten times. The chain employs TRBV4-1 and TRBJ1-2; the D gene is possibly TRBD1 (5 bases). This CDR3 region has 16 residues. The germline gives CDR1 MGHRA, CDR2 YSYEKL. Between the trimmed V and J ends, which lost 1 base and 5 bases, there was a span of 17 bases. The CDR3 DNA sequence: TGCGCCAGCAGCCAAGTTATTGTCAGGGAGGAATATGGCTACACCTTC. Translated, it gives CASSQVIVREEYGYTF.

The table lists this clonotype with many counts. The chain couples TRBV5-5 to TRBJ1-2; D is undetermined. V gave up 0 bases and J gave up 3 bases, with 6 bases separating them. Germline V gives CDR1 SGHKS, CDR2 YYEKEE (reference sequence). This CDR3 has 13 amino acids. In DNA form, the CDR3 reads TGTGCCAGCAGCTTGGACCCCGACTATGGCTACACCTTC. Translated: CASSLDPDYGYTF.

This clonotype was seen repeatedly, ten times or more. The chain employs TRBV10-3 and TRBJ2-2; 11 bases align to TRBD2. Losses at the gene ends were 0 bases for V and 5 bases for J; bases not matched to a gene: 2. Germline values: CDR1 ENHRY, CDR2 SYGVKD. The CDR3 is made up of 16 amino acids. Here the CDR3 reads CAISESTSGVTGELFF. DNA for the CDR3: TGTGCCATCAGTGAGTCGACTAGCGGGGTGACCGGGGAGCTGTTTTTT.

This clonotype was counted many times. CDR3 amino acids: CASSPGTSLQETQYF. The CDR3 nucleotides are TGTGCCAGCAGCCCCGGGACTAGCCTCCAAGAGACCCAGTACTTC. The chain links TRBV7-6 to TRBJ2-5; 9 nucleotides align to TRBD2. There are 15 residues in the CDR3. The trim removed 5 bases at V and 1 base at J, leaving 5 bases unmatched. CDR1 is SGHVS, CDR2 FNYEAQ, per germline.

This clonotype was detected many times. The CDR3, as DNA: TGTGCCAGCAGCTTAAGGCGGAGGGCAGGAATCCTGAGCTCCTACAATGAGCAGTTCTTC. Translated, it gives CASSLRRRAGILSSYNEQFF. The V and J genes are TRBV7-3 and TRBJ2-1; a weak D match, TRBD2 (6 bases). The germline V and J ends were trimmed by 1 base and 0 bases, with 22 bases remaining between them. The germline CDR1 and CDR2 sequences are SGHTA and FQGTGA. The CDR3 has 20 amino acids.

This clonotype was picked up many times. The chain joins TRBV6-5 to TRBJ2-2, with D perhaps matching TRBD1 (5 bases). Trimming removed 6 bases at V and 5 bases at J, with 25 bases between. CDR3 length: 18 amino acids. The V gene's germline CDR1 is MNHEY and CDR2 SVGAGI. CDR3 residues: CASSQRARVRSGTGELFF. In DNA form, the CDR3 reads TGTGCCAGCAGCCAAAGGGCCAGGGTCAGGTCAGGTACCGGGGAGCTGTTTTTT.

This clonotype was observed many times. The V call is TRBV10-2, the J call TRBJ1-1; D remains unclear. Trimming took off 1 base at V and 2 bases at J, with 5 bases between the two ends. This CDR3 comprises 13 residues. Germline V gene sequence: CDR1 WSHSY, CDR2 SAAADI. The DNA of the CDR3 is TGCGCCAGCAGTGAGTGGCCCAACACTGAAGCTTTCTTT. Encoded protein: CASSEWPNTEAFF.